This T cell receptor beta chain was identified during a study of OX40 agonist ivuxolimab in advanced cancers. For the wider study: Ivuxolimab, which targeted the costimulatory receptor OX40 (CD134), was an agonistic, fully human IgG2 monoclonal antibody. The dose-escalation cohort was around 83% male with a mean age of approximately 60 years, ranging from 23 to 79. Partial responses were achieved by three dose-escalation patients, of whom one had hepatocellular carcinoma and two had cutaneous melanoma. The purpose of peripheral TCRbeta sequencing was to test whether ivuxolimab changed TCR sequence diversity and led to clonal T-cell expansion. Intravenous ivuxolimab was administered to patients every 2 weeks at six dose levels: 0.01, 0.1, 0.3, 1.5, 3 and 10 mg/kg. Of the 52 patients in dose escalation, approximately 20 had hepatocellular carcinoma, around 15 had melanoma, 9 had renal cell carcinoma and 9 had head and neck cancer. The paper describes the monotherapy dose-escalation part (N ≈ 52 patients) of the phase I trial of ivuxolimab. Prior anti-PD-1, anti-PD-L1 or anti-CTLA-4 therapy was permitted, and approximately 40% of dose-escalation patients had received checkpoint inhibitors.

A note on this clone: The specificity of this receptor is unknown. Base qualities are not at hand, and no much larger clone is one base apart.

Results the study describes overall, beyond this receptor: In the 0.1-3.0 mg/kg groups, partial responders had among the lowest normalized peripheral clonal expansion, particularly in CD8+ T cells. At doses of 0.1 to 3.0 mg/kg, clonal expansion of both CD4+ and CD8+ T cells in blood was seen between baseline and week 6. Low levels of normalized T-cell clonal expansion were also shown by some nonresponding patients. On average, CD8+ T cells showed more expanded clones than CD4+ T cells after ivuxolimab. The antigen specificity of the clonally expanded peripheral T cells was not determined.

As encoded in the germline V gene, CDR1 is SGDLS while CDR2 is YYNGEE. Clipping removes 3 bases from V and 5 bases from J, with 6 as the unmatched junction base count. The CDR3 measures 15 amino acids from cysteine to phenylalanine. Only the CDR3 DNA stays, 45 bases, in frame from base 1. The trial excluded patients who had a history of autoimmune disease or were on systemic immunosuppression. In every dose cohort, peripheral blood was drawn for TCR sequencing at baseline, cycle 4 day 1, and cycle 7 day 1. Samples were obtained from an open-label, multicenter, first-in-human phase I dose-escalation trial of ivuxolimab. Adults with locally advanced or metastatic melanoma, renal cell, hepatocellular, or head and neck squamous cell carcinoma were enrolled in the trial. CD4+ and CD8+ T cells were sorted separately from peripheral blood before TCR sequencing. For sequencing of the TCRbeta CDR3 region, genomic DNA was extracted from the sorted cells. The immunoSEQ Assay was used to sequence the TCRbeta CDR3 regions. What TCRdb holds here is the immuneACCESS table cut down to in-frame rearrangements. Part of the clones is not present; checked against another copy, under half of the missing clones reflect an unresolved V gene, and the others are unexplained. The sample table shows 41,000 or so clones, and 70% to 85% are seen once. Roughly 21% of the sample lies in the top ten.

The sample consisted of CD4+ or CD8+ T cells sorted from blood, taken in a trial of the OX40 agonist ivuxolimab. This receptor chain uses TRBV9 and TRBJ2-5, with TRBD1 matching 11 junction bases. This sequence originates from an adult with an advanced solid tumor such as melanoma, head and neck, liver or kidney cancer. The sequence in DNA is TGTGCCAGCAGCGGGGGGACAGGGGGAGCTGAGACCCAGTACTTC. This sequence encodes CASSGGTGGAETQYF. Extended through the reference TRBV9 and TRBJ2-5 proteins, this CDR3 yields the full variable domain: DSGVTQTPKHLITATGQRVTLRCSPRSGDLSVYWYQQSLDQGLQFLIQYYNGEERAKGNILERFSAQQFPDLHSELNLSSLELGDSALYFCASSGGTGGAETQYFGPGTRLLVL.